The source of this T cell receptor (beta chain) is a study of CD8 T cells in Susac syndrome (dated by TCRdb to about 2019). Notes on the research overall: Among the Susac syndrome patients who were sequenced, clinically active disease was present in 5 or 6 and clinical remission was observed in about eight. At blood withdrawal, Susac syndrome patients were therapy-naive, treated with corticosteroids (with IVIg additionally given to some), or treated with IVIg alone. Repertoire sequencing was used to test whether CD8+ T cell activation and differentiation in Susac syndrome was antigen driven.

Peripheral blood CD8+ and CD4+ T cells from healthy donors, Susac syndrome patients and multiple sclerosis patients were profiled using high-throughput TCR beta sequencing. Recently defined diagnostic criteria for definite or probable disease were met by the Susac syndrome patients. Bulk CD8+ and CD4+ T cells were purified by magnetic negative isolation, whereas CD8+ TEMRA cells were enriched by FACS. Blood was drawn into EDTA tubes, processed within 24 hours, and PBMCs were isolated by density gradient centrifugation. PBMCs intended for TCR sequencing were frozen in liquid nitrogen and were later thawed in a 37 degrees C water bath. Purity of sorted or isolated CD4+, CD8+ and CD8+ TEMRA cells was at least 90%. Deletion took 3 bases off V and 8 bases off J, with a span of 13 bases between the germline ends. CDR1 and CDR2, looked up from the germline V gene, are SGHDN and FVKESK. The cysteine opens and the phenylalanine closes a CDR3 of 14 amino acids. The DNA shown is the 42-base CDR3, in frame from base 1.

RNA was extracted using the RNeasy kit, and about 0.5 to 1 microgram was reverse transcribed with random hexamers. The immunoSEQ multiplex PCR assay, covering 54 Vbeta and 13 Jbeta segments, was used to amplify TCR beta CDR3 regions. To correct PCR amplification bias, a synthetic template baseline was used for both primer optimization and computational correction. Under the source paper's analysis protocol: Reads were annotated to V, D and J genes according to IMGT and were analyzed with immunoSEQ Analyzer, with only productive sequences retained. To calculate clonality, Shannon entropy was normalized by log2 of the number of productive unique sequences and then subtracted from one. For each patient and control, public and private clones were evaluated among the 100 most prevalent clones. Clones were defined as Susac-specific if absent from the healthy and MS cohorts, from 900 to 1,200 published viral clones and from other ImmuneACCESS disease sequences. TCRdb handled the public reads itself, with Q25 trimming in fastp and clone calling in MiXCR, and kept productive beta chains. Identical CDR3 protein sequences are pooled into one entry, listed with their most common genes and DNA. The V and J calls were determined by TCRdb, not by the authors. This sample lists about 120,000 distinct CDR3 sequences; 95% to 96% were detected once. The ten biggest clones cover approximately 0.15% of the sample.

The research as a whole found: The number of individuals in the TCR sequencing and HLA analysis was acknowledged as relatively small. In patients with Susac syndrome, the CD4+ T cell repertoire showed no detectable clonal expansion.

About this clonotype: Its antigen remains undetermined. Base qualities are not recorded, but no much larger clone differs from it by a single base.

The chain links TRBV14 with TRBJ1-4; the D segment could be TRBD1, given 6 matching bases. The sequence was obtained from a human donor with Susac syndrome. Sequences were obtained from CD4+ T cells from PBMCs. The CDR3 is CASSQTGLGEKLFF. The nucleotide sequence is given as TGTGCCAGCAGCCAGACAGGCCTCGGAGAAAAACTGTTTTTT.